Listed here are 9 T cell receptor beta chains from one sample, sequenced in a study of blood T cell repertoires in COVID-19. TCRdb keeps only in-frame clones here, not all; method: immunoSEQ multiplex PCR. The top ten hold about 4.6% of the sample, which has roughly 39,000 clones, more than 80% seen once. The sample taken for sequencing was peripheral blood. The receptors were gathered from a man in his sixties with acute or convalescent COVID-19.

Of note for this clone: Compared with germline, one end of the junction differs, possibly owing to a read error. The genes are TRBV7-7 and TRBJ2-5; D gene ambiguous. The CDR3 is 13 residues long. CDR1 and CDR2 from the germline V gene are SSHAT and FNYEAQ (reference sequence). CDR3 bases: TGTGCTAGCAGCGTCGAGCGAAAAGAGACCCAGTACTTC. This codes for CASSVERKETQYF.

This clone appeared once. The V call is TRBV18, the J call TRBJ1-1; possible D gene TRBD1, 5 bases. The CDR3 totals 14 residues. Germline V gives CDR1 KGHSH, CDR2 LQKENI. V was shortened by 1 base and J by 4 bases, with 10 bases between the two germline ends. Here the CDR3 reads CASSPQGTSTEAFF. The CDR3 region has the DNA TGTGCCAGCTCACCACAGGGGACTAGCACTGAAGCTTTCTTT.

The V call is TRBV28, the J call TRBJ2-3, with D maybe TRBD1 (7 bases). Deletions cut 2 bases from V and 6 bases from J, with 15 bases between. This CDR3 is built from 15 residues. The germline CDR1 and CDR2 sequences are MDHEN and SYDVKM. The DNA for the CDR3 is TGTGCCAGCAGTTTAGGAGGGGGCGCAAAGGATACGCAGTATTTT. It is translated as CASSLGGGAKDTQYF.

The CDR3 region has the DNA TGTGCCAGCAGAAAAAGGTACAGCACGGAGACCCAGTACTTC. Residues: CASRKRYSTETQYF. This chain joins TRBV6-1 and TRBJ2-5; no definite D call. Germline CDR1 reads MNHNS; CDR2 reads SASEGT. CDR3 length equals 14 residues. Trimming took 6 bases from V and 5 from J, leaving 16 bases between them.

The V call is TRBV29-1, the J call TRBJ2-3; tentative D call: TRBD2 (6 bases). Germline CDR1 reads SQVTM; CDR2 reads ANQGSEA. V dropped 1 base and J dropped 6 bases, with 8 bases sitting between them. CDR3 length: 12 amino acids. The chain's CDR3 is CSVEGAGDTQYF. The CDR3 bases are TGCAGCGTTGAAGGGGCGGGGGATACGCAGTATTTT.

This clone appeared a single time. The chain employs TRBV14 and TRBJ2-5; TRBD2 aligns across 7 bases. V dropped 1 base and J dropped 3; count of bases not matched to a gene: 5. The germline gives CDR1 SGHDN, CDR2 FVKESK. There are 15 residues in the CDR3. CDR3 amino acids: CASSQVRGREETQYF. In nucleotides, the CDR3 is TGTGCCAGCAGCCAAGTTCGGGGGAGGGAAGAGACCCAGTACTTC. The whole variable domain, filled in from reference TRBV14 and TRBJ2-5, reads EAGVTQFPSHSVIEKGQTVTLRCDPISGHDNLYWYRRVMGKEIKFLLHFVKESKQDESGMPNNRFLAERTGGTYSTLKVQPAELEDSGVYFCASSQVRGREETQYFGPGTRLLVL.

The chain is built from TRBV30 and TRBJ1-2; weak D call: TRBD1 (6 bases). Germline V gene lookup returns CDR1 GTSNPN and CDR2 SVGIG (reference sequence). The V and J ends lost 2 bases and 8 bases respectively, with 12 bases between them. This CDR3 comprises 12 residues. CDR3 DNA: TGTGCCTGGAGTCGGGACACAAACGGCTACACCTTC. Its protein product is CAWSRDTNGYTF.

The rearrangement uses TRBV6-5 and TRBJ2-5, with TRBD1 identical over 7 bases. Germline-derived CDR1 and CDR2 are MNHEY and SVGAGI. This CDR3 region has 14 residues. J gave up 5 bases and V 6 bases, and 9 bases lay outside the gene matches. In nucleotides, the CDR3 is TGTGCCAGCAGCATACACAGGGGCCATGAGACCCAGTACTTC. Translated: CASSIHRGHETQYF.

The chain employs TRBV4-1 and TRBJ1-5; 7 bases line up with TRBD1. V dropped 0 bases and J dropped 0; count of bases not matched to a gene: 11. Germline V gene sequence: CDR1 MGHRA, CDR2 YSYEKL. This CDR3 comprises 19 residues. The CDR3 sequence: CASSQDPETGPYSNQPQHF. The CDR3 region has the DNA TGCGCCAGCAGCCAAGACCCTGAGACAGGGCCCTATAGCAATCAGCCCCAGCATTTT.